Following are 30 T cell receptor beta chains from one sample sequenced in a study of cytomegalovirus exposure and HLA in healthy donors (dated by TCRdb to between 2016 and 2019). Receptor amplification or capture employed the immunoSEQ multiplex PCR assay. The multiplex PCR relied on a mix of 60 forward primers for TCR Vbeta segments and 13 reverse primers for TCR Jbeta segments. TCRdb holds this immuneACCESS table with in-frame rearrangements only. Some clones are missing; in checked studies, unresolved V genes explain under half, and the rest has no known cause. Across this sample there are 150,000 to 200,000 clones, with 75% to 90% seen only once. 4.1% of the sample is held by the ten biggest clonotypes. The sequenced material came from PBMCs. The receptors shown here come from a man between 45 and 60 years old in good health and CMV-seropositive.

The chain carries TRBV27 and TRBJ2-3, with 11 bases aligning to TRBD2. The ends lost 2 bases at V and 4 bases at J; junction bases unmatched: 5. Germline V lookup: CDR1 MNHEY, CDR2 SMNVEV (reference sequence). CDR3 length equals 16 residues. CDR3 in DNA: TGTGCCAGCAGTTTAGTAGCGGGAGGGCCCTCAGATACGCAGTATTTT. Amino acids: CASSLVAGGPSDTQYF.

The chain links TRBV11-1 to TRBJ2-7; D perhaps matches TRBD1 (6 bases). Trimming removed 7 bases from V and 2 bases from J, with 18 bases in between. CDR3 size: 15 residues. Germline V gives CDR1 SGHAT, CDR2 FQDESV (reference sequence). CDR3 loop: CASNLTEDSPYEQYF. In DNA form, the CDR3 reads TGTGCCAGCAACCTAACTGAGGACAGCCCCTACGAGCAGTACTTC.

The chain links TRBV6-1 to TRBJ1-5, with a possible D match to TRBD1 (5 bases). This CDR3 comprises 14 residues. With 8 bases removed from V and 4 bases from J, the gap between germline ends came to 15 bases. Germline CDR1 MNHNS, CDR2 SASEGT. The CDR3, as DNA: TGTGCCAGCGGGGTTAGGGGTGCAAATCAGCCCCAGCATTTT. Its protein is CASGVRGANQPQHF.

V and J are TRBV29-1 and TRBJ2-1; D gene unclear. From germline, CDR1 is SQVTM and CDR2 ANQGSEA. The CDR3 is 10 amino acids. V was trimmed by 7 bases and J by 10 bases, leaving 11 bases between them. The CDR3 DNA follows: TGCAGCGGAGGCGTTGTAGAGCAGTTCTTC. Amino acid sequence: CSGGVVEQFF.

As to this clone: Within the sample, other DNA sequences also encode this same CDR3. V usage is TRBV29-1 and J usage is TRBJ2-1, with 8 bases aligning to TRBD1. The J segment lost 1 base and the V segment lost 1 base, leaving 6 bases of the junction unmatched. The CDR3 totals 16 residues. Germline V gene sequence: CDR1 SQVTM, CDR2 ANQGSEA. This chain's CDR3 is CSVEGTGRKSYNEQFF. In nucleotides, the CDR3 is TGCAGCGTTGAAGGGACAGGGAGGAAATCCTACAATGAGCAGTTCTTC.

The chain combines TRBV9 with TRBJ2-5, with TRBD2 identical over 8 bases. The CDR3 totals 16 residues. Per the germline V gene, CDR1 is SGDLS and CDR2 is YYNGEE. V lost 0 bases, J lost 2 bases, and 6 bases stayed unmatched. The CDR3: CASSVAVAGIQETQYF. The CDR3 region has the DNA TGTGCCAGCAGCGTAGCGGTAGCGGGGATACAAGAGACCCAGTACTTC.

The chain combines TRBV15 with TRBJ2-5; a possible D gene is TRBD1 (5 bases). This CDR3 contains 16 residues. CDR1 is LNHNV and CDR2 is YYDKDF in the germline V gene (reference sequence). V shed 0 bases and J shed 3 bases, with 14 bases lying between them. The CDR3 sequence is CATSRDPPGAEETQYF. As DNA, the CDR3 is TGTGCCACCAGCAGAGATCCCCCTGGGGCGGAAGAGACCCAGTACTTC.

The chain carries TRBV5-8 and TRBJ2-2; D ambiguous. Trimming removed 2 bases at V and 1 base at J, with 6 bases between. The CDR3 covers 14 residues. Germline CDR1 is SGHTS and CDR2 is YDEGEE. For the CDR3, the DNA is TGTGCCAGCAGCTTCCCAGTGAACACCGGGGAGCTGTTTTTT. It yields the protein CASSFPVNTGELFF.

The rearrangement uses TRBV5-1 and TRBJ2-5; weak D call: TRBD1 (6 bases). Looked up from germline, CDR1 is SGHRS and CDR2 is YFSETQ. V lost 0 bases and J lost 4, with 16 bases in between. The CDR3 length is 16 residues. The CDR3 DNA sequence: TGCGCCAGCAGCTTGGATCTGGGGGCAGGTATAGAGACCCAGTACTTC. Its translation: CASSLDLGAGIETQYF.

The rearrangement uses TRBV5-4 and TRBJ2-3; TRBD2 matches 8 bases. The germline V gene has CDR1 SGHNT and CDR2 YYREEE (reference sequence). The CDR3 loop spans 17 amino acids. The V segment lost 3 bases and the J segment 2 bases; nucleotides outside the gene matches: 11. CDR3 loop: CASSSVVLAGPTDTQYF. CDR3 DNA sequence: TGTGCCAGCAGCTCGGTGGTATTAGCGGGGCCCACAGATACGCAGTATTTT.

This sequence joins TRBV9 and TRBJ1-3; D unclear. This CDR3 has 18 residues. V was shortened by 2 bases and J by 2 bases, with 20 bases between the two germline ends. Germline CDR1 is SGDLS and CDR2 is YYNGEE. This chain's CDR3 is CASSVSSGLSEAGNTIYF. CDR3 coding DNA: TGTGCCAGCAGCGTCTCATCCGGGCTTTCGGAGGCTGGAAACACCATATATTTT.

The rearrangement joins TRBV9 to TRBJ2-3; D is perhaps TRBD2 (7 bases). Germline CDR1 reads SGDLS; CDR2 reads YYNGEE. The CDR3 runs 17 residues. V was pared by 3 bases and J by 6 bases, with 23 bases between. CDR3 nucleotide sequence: TGTGCCAGCAGCGCTGAGGGGGGGGCTAGCGCCACCGATACGCAGTATTTT. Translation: CASSAEGGASATDTQYF.

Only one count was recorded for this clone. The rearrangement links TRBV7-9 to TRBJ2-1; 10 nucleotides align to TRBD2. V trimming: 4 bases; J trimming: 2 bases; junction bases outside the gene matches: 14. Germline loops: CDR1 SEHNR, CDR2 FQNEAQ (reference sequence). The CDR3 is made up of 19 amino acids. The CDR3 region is CASSYPGLGLAKTYNEQFF. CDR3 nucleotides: TGTGCCAGCAGCTACCCGGGCCTGGGACTAGCGAAAACCTACAATGAGCAGTTCTTC.

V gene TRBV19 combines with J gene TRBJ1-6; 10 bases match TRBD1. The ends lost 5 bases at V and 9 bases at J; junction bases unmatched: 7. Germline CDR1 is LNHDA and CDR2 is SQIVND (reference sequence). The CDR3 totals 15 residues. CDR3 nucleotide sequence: TGTGCCAGTAGTGGACAGGGGGTCCTTTCTTCACCCCTCCACTTT. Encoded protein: CASSGQGVLSSPLHF. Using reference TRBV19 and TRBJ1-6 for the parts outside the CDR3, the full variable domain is DGGITQSPKYLFRKEGQNVTLSCEQNLNHDAMYWYRQDPGQGLRLIYYSQIVNDFQKGDIAEGYSVSREKKESFPLTVTSAQKNPTAFYLCASSGQGVLSSPLHFGNGTRLTVT.

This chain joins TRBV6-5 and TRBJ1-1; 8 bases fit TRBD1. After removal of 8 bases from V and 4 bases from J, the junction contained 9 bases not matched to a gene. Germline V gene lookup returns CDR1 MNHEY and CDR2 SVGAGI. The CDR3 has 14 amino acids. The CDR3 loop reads CASGETGGGTEAFF. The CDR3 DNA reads TGTGCCAGCGGCGAAACAGGGGGTGGCACTGAAGCTTTCTTT.

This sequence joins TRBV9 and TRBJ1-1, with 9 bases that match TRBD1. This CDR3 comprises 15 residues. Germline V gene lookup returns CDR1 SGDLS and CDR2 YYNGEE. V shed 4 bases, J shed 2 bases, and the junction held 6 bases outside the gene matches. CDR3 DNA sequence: TGTGCCAGCAGCCCCGGGACAGGGACTAACACTGAAGCTTTCTTT. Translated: CASSPGTGTNTEAFF.

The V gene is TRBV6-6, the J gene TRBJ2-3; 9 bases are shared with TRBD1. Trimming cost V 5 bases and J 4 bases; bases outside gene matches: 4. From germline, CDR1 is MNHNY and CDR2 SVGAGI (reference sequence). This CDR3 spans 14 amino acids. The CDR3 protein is CASSTGTGSDTQYF. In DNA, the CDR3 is TGTGCCAGCAGTACCGGGACAGGGTCAGATACGCAGTATTTT.

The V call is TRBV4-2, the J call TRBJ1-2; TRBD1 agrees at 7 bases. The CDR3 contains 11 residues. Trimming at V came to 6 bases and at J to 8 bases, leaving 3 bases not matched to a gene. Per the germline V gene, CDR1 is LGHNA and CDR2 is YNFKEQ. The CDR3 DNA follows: TGTGCCAGCAGTTACAGGGGAGGCTACACCTTC. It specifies CASSYRGGYTF.

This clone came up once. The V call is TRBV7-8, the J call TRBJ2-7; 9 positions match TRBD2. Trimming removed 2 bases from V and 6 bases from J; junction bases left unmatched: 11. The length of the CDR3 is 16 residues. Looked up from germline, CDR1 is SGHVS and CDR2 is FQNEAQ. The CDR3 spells CASSLTRIAGVLEQYF. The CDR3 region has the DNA TGTGCCAGCAGCTTAACCCGTATAGCGGGAGTTCTCGAGCAGTACTTC.

CDR3 bases: TGTGCCAGTAGCCTACTTGAAAAACTGTTTTTT. Translation gives CASSLLEKLFF. The chain links TRBV19 to TRBJ1-4; D unresolved. CDR3 size: 11 residues. CDR1 is LNHDA, CDR2 SQIVND, per germline (reference sequence). Between the trimmed V and J ends, which lost 6 bases and 7 bases, there was a span of 6 bases.

This chain's CDR3 is CASSMRLAKNIQYF. CDR3 DNA sequence: TGTGCCAGTAGTATGAGGTTAGCCAAAAACATTCAGTACTTC. The chain has TRBV19 and TRBJ2-4; D call uncertain. The CDR3 is 14 residues long. V lost 3 bases and J 0 bases, leaving 6 bases between the germline ends. From germline, CDR1 is LNHDA and CDR2 SQIVND (reference sequence).

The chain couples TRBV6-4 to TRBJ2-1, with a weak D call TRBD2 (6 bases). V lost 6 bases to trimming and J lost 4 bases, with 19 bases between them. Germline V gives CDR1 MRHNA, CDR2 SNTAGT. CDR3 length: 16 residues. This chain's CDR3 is CASSPLSGSTYNEQFF. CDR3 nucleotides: TGTGCCAGCAGCCCCCTTAGCGGCTCCACTTACAATGAGCAGTTCTTC.

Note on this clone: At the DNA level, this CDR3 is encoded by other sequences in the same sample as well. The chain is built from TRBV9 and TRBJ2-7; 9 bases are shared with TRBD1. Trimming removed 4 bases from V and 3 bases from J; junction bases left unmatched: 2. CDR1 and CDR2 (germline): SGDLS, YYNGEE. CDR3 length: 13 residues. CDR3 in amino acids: CASSPGQGYEQYF. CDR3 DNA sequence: TGTGCCAGCAGCCCGGGACAGGGCTACGAGCAGTACTTC.

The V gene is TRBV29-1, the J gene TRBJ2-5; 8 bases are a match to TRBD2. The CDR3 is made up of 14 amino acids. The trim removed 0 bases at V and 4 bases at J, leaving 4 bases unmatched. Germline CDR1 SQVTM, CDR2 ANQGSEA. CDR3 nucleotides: TGCAGCGTTGAAGATCGGACTAGCAGAGAGACCCAGTACTTC. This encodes CSVEDRTSRETQYF.

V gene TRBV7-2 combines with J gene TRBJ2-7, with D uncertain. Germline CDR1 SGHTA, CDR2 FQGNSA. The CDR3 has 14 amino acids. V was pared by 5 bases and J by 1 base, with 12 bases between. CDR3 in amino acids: CASSPGSPSYEQYF. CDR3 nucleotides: TGTGCCAGCAGCCCCGGGTCCCCTTCCTACGAGCAGTACTTC.

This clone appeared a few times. CDR3 residues: CAWSPGREQYF. In nucleotides, the CDR3 is TGTGCCTGGAGTCCCGGGAGAGAGCAGTACTTC. V is TRBV30 and J is TRBJ2-7; a weak D match, TRBD2 (6 bases). The CDR3 totals 11 residues. CDR1 is GTSNPN and CDR2 is SVGIG in the germline V gene (reference sequence). The V and J ends lost 2 bases and 7 bases respectively, with 9 bases between them.

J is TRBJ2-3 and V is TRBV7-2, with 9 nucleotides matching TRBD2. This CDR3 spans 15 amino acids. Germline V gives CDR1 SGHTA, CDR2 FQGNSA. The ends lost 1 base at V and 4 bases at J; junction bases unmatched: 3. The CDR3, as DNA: TGTGCCAGCAGCTTAGGTGGCGGGGGGGCAGATACGCAGTATTTT. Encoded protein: CASSLGGGGADTQYF.

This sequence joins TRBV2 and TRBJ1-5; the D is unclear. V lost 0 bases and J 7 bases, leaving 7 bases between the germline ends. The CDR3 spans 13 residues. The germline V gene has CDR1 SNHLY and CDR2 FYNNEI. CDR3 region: CASSEARVQPQHF. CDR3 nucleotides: TGTGCCAGCAGTGAAGCGCGGGTCCAGCCCCAGCATTTT.

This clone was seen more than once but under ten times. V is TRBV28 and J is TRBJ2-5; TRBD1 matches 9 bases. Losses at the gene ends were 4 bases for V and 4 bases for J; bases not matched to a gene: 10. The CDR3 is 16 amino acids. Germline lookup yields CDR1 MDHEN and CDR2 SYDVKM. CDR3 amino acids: CASSSLWTGEGETQYF. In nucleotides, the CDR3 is TGTGCCAGCAGTTCCCTATGGACAGGGGAGGGAGAGACCCAGTACTTC.

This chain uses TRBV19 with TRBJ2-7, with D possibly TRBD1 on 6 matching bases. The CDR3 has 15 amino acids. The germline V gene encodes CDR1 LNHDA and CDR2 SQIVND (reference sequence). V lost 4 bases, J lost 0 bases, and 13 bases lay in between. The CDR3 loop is CASSNPDRRSYEQYF. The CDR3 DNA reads TGTGCCAGTAGTAATCCCGACAGGCGCTCCTACGAGCAGTACTTC.